The 14 T cell receptor beta chains listed next were all sequenced from one sample in a study of T-cell memory formation after mild COVID-19. TCRdb re-called the 5' RACE reads through MiXCR, storing one row per CDR3 protein. Of a few hundred thousand distinct CDR3 sequences in the sample, roughly 21% were seen once. What was sequenced was PBMCs or a T cell subset sorted from them (not recorded which). The receptors were gathered from an adult woman who had mild COVID-19 (a few samples of this study predate the infection). Cell type and time point are not known.

This clonotype occurred a few times. The chain combines TRBV5-5 with TRBJ2-3; 8 bases are a match to TRBD2. Trimming at V came to 2 bases and at J to 5 bases, leaving 10 bases not matched to a gene. CDR3 length: 16 residues. From germline, CDR1 is SGHKS and CDR2 YYEKEE (reference sequence). The CDR3 loop reads CASSFTGGAIKDTQYF. The CDR3 DNA is TGTGCCAGCAGCTTCACCGGGGGGGCCATAAAAGATACGCAGTATTTT.

In its sample, this clonotype was seen a few times. The V gene is TRBV24-1, the J gene TRBJ1-2, with 9 bases lining up with TRBD1. The germline V gene encodes CDR1 KGHDR and CDR2 SFDVKD. Trimming at V came to 4 bases and at J to 0 bases, leaving 5 bases not matched to a gene. This CDR3 has 16 residues. CDR3 DNA: TGTGCCACCAGTGACCAAGGACAGGGGCCTAACTATGGCTACACCTTC. Protein sequence: CATSDQGQGPNYGYTF.

This clonotype was counted at least ten times. CDR3 in DNA: TGTGCCAGCAGCGGTGAGGGCCTCGCAGATACGCAGTATTTT. It is translated as CASSGEGLADTQYF. The rearrangement uses TRBV7-8 and TRBJ2-3; D perhaps matches TRBD2 (5 bases). Trimming left V 5 bases short and J 4 bases short, with 13 bases between. The CDR3 is 14 residues long. The germline V gene encodes CDR1 SGHVS and CDR2 FQNEAQ.

This clonotype was found a few times. V is TRBV12-3 or TRBV12-4 and J is TRBJ1-6; 7 bases align to TRBD1. V dropped 6 bases and J dropped 3; count of bases not matched to a gene: 2. The CDR3 runs 14 residues. In DNA form, the CDR3 reads TGTGCCAGCAGGGGGGACAGCTATAATTCACCCCTCCACTTT. Amino acid sequence: CASRGDSYNSPLHF.

This clonotype was counted between two and nine times. V usage is TRBV12-3 or TRBV12-4 and J usage is TRBJ1-2; a weak D match, TRBD1 (6 bases). The V and J ends lost 6 bases and 3 bases respectively, with 11 bases between them. The CDR3 totals 13 residues. The CDR3 coding sequence is TGTGCCAGCAGCCCGGACAGCCACTATGGCTACACCTTC. This codes for CASSPDSHYGYTF.

V usage is TRBV7-9 and J usage is TRBJ2-1; D assignment may be TRBD1 or TRBD2 (6 bases each). V lost 1 base, J lost 13 bases, and 20 bases lay in between. Germline loops: CDR1 SEHNR, CDR2 FQNEAQ (reference sequence). This CDR3 region has 15 residues. The CDR3 reads CASSLDHTQGGDQFF. The CDR3 DNA reads TGTGCCAGCAGCTTAGATCATACACAGGGCGGGGATCAGTTCTTC.

Only a few counts were recorded for this clonotype. The chain recombines TRBV9 with TRBJ2-5; the D is unclear. Germline V gives CDR1 SGDLS, CDR2 YYNGEE. The V and J ends lost 3 bases and 2 bases respectively, with 14 bases between them. The CDR3 totals 15 residues. The CDR3 DNA reads as TGTGCCAGCAGCGCGTTTAAAGACAATCAAGAGACCCAGTACTTC. Translating gives CASSAFKDNQETQYF. The complete variable domain, with remaining parts taken from reference TRBV9 and TRBJ2-5, reads DSGVTQTPKHLITATGQRVTLRCSPRSGDLSVYWYQQSLDQGLQFLIQYYNGEERAKGNILERFSAQQFPDLHSELNLSSLELGDSALYFCASSAFKDNQETQYFGPGTRLLVL.

In this sample, this clonotype turned up many times. The chain combines TRBV12-3 or TRBV12-4 with TRBJ2-2; D possibly uses TRBD1 or TRBD2 (5 bases each). The germline V and J ends were trimmed by 1 base and 4 bases, with 7 bases remaining between them. The length of the CDR3 is 14 residues. For the CDR3, the DNA is TGTGCCAGCAGTTTAGGAGGGGTCACCGGGGAGCTGTTTTTT. Translating gives CASSLGGVTGELFF.

This clonotype was recorded a few times. This chain connects TRBV29-1 to TRBJ1-1; D gene ambiguous. In germline, CDR1 is SQVTM, CDR2 ANQGSEA. V lost 0 bases, J lost 8 bases, and 7 bases lay in between. This CDR3 contains 11 residues. This CDR3 reads CSVEDRREAFF. CDR3 nucleotides: TGCAGCGTTGAAGATCGACGAGAAGCTTTCTTT.

The sample holds many counts of this clonotype. CDR3 DNA: TGCGCCAGCAGCTCCCCGACAGGGAACACTGAAGCTTTCTTT. Residues: CASSSPTGNTEAFF. J is TRBJ1-1 and V is TRBV5-1; possibly TRBD1 for D (6 bases). CDR1 is SGHRS and CDR2 is YFSETQ in the germline V gene. The V end was cut by 3 bases, the J end by 1 base, with 10 bases between. The CDR3 totals 14 residues.

This clonotype showed up many times. V usage is TRBV5-1 and J usage is TRBJ1-3; 7 positions agree with TRBD1. Germline-derived CDR1 and CDR2 are SGHRS and YFSETQ. This CDR3 region has 15 residues. The V segment lost 0 bases and the J segment 2 bases; nucleotides outside the gene matches: 2. CDR3 nucleotides: TGCGCCAGCAGCTTGGAAGGGGGCCCTGGAAACACCATATATTTT. It is translated as CASSLEGGPGNTIYF.

This clonotype was seen a few times. The chain is built from TRBV5-5 and TRBJ2-1; D might be TRBD1 or TRBD2, each matching 5 bases. There are 13 residues in the CDR3. CDR1 is SGHKS and CDR2 is YYEKEE in the germline V gene (reference sequence). Trimming left V 3 bases short and J 9 bases short, with 13 bases between. The CDR3 DNA reads as TGTGCCAGCAGCTACGGGACGGCCTTTGAGCAGTTCTTC. This encodes CASSYGTAFEQFF.

To note about this clonotype: An end of the junction differs from the germline gene, which may be a read error. The chain links TRBV5-1 to TRBJ2-1; D perhaps matches TRBD1 (6 bases). This CDR3 region has 15 residues. CDR1 is SGHRS and CDR2 is YFSETQ in the germline V gene. Written as DNA, the CDR3 is TGCGCCAGCAGCCCGGCTGCTATAAAGTCAGGGGTTAGTGTCTTC. Protein product: CASSPAAIKSGVSVF.

The J gene is TRBJ2-7, the V gene TRBV21-1. TRBV21-1 is labeled a pseudogene. The CDR3 extends over 13 amino acids. The CDR3 nucleotides are TGTGCCAGATGCGTCTTGAGCTCCTACGAGCAGTACTTC. Translating gives CARCVLSSYEQYF.